The 29 T cell receptor beta chains presented below share a single source sample, sequenced in a study of T cell changes during pregnancy in multiple sclerosis. TCRdb's table, derived via immunoSEQ multiplex PCR, lists solely in-frame clones and lacks some. The sample carries under 110,000 clones, more than 85% recorded once. Sequenced material: peripheral blood, taken in the second trimester of pregnancy. The receptors were sampled from a female donor with multiple sclerosis, enrolled in a pregnancy study.

The chain carries TRBV5-8 and TRBJ2-2; 10 bases are shared with TRBD2. There are 17 residues in the CDR3. CDR1 is SGHTS and CDR2 is YDEGEE in the germline V gene. The V and J ends lost 2 bases and 2 bases, in that order; junction bases with no gene match: 6. The CDR3 coding sequence is TGTGCCAGCAGCTTTTTCAGCGGGAGGGGAAACACCGGGGAGCTGTTTTTT. Amino acid sequence: CASSFFSGRGNTGELFF.

The chain has TRBV28 and TRBJ2-7; weak D call: TRBD1 (7 bases). V was shortened by 3 bases and J by 3 bases, with 15 bases between the two germline ends. This CDR3 is 15 amino acids long. Germline CDR1 is MDHEN and CDR2 is SYDVKM. The CDR3 loop reads CASSFRGRGGYEQYF. The CDR3 nucleotides are TGTGCCAGCAGTTTTAGGGGGCGGGGAGGCTACGAGCAGTACTTC.

The rearrangement joins TRBV5-4 to TRBJ1-1, with D maybe TRBD1 (5 bases). V lost 0 bases, J lost 0 bases, and 6 bases lay in between. The germline V gene encodes CDR1 SGHNT and CDR2 YYREEE (reference sequence). CDR3 length: 14 residues. Here the CDR3 DNA reads TGTGCCAGCAGCTTGGCAGGGATGAACACTGAAGCTTTCTTT. Translating gives CASSLAGMNTEAFF.

This clone was recorded a few times. The V call is TRBV11-2, the J call TRBJ2-1; the match to TRBD2 covers 10 bases. From germline, CDR1 is SGHAT and CDR2 FQNNGV. The CDR3 covers 17 residues. The J segment lost 4 bases and the V segment lost 3 bases, leaving 9 bases of the junction unmatched. The CDR3 DNA reads TGTGCCAGCAGCTTGAGAGCTCCGGGACTAGCGTACAATGAGCAGTTCTTC. It is translated as CASSLRAPGLAYNEQFF.

About this clone: Other DNA sequences in this specimen translate into the identical CDR3. V gene TRBV2 combines with J gene TRBJ1-2; D gene ambiguous. CDR3 length: 13 amino acids. Germline CDR1 SNHLY, CDR2 FYNNEI. V dropped 4 bases and J dropped 2 bases, with 8 bases sitting between them. CDR3 sequence: CASSASRNYGYTF. For the CDR3, the DNA is TGTGCCAGCAGTGCATCCAGAAACTATGGCTACACCTTC.

This chain links TRBV5-1 with TRBJ2-1; 7 bases align to TRBD2. Germline CDR1 SGHRS, CDR2 YFSETQ. The V and J ends lost 5 bases and 1 base, in that order; junction bases with no gene match: 6. This CDR3 is 15 amino acids long. The CDR3 protein is CASSAAGASYNEQFF. The CDR3 coding sequence is TGCGCCAGCAGTGCCGCGGGAGCGTCCTACAATGAGCAGTTCTTC.

This chain joins TRBV4-2 and TRBJ2-2; 9 nucleotides line up with TRBD2. This CDR3 spans 16 amino acids. With V trimmed by 1 base and J by 4 bases, 4 bases remained unmatched. In germline, CDR1 is LGHNA, CDR2 YNFKEQ. CDR3 protein: CASSQGAGGITGELFF. CDR3 bases: TGTGCCAGCAGCCAAGGAGCGGGAGGTATCACCGGGGAGCTGTTTTTT.

The chain combines TRBV9 with TRBJ1-1; TRBD1 matches at 8 bases. The V segment lost 3 bases and the J segment 0 bases; nucleotides outside the gene matches: 4. The CDR3 extends over 15 amino acids. The germline gives CDR1 SGDLS, CDR2 YYNGEE. CDR3 amino acids: CASSERDRLNTEAFF. The CDR3 DNA follows: TGTGCCAGCAGCGAGAGGGACAGGCTGAACACTGAAGCTTTCTTT.

In this sample, this clone turned up once. This chain links TRBV7-9 with TRBJ2-1; 8 bases align to TRBD2. Germline V gene sequence: CDR1 SEHNR, CDR2 FQNEAQ (reference sequence). V lost 4 bases, J lost 3 bases, and 5 bases stayed unmatched. The CDR3 consists of 15 residues. The CDR3 bases are TGTGCCAGCAGCTCGGGGGGGGCGGACTACAATGAGCAGTTCTTC. Amino acids: CASSSGGADYNEQFF.

The V gene is TRBV18, the J gene TRBJ2-2; possible D gene TRBD2, 5 bases. The germline CDR1 and CDR2 sequences are KGHSH and LQKENI. The CDR3 is 14 amino acids. The V end lost 8 bases, the J end lost 3 bases, and 13 bases lay between the germline ends. In DNA form, the CDR3 reads TGTGCCAGCCGCACGAGGGCTGACACCGGGGAGCTGTTTTTT. Residues: CASRTRADTGELFF.

This clone has only one observation. Sequence at one end of the junction differs from germline and may be a read error. The chain employs TRBV7-7 and TRBJ2-1, with 11 positions matching TRBD1. The CDR3 consists of 14 residues. In germline, CDR1 is SSHAT, CDR2 FNYEAQ (reference sequence). This CDR3 is CASSLGQGANEQFF. CDR3 coding DNA: TGTGCTAGCAGCTTAGGACAGGGGGCAAATGAGCAGTTCTTC.

The chain combines TRBV18 with TRBJ2-1; 7 positions match TRBD2. The V and J ends lost 3 bases and 4 bases, in that order; junction bases with no gene match: 6. CDR1 and CDR2 (germline): KGHSH, LQKENI. There are 15 residues in the CDR3. The CDR3: CASSPGGNSYNEQFF. CDR3 nucleotides: TGTGCCAGCTCACCCGGGGGGAATTCTTACAATGAGCAGTTCTTC. Drawing the rest from reference TRBV18 and TRBJ2-1, the complete variable domain is NAGVMQNPRHLVRRRGQEARLRCSPMKGHSHVYWYRQLPEEGLKFMVYLQKENIIDESGMPKERFSAEFPKEGPSILRIQQVVRGDSAAYFCASSPGGNSYNEQFFGPGTRLTVL.

The CDR3 loop is CASSLSPGSPNAFF. CDR3 DNA sequence: TGTGCCAGCAGCTTATCCCCCGGGAGTCCAAATGCTTTCTTT. The chain uses TRBV7-9 and TRBJ1-1; D remains ambiguous. Trimming pared 2 bases from V and 11 bases from J, leaving 18 bases between. CDR1 and CDR2 from the germline V gene are SEHNR and FQNEAQ (reference sequence). The CDR3 totals 14 residues.

The V call is TRBV5-1, the J call TRBJ2-1, with 15 bases lining up with TRBD2. CDR1 is SGHRS, CDR2 YFSETQ, per germline. There are 18 residues in the CDR3. The ends lost 3 bases at V and 5 bases at J; junction bases unmatched: 9. CDR3 amino acids: CASSWGGLAGGGDNEQFF. As DNA, the CDR3 is TGCGCCAGCAGCTGGGGGGGACTAGCGGGAGGCGGGGACAATGAGCAGTTCTTC.

This rearrangement joins TRBV6-5 to TRBJ2-7; 14 bases align to TRBD2. The CDR3 extends over 15 amino acids. J was trimmed by 10 bases and V by 2 bases; bases with no gene match: 7. The germline V gene encodes CDR1 MNHEY and CDR2 SVGAGI. DNA for the CDR3: TGTGCCAGCAGTTACAGGACTAGCGGGAGGCAAGAACAGTACTTC. It encodes CASSYRTSGRQEQYF.

Worth noting for this clone: Other DNA sequences in the sample encode the same CDR3. V usage is TRBV28 and J usage is TRBJ2-7; possibly TRBD1 for D (5 bases). V was cut by 5 bases and J by 3 bases, with 8 bases left in between. CDR1 MDHEN and CDR2 SYDVKM come from the germline V gene. CDR3 length: 12 residues. The CDR3 reads CASSLDSYEQYF. CDR3 nucleotide sequence: TGTGCCAGCAGTCTAGACAGCTACGAGCAGTACTTC.

V gene TRBV7-8 combines with J gene TRBJ2-7; TRBD2 matches 15 bases. Germline V gene data show CDR1 as SGHVS and CDR2 as FQNEAQ. The CDR3 is made up of 17 amino acids. With 5 bases clipped from V and 3 bases from J, the junction kept 8 bases outside the gene matches. For the CDR3, the DNA is TGTGCCAGCAGCCCAGGACTAGCGGGAGGGCTCCTCTACGAGCAGTACTTC. Encoded protein: CASSPGLAGGLLYEQYF.

The chain combines TRBV28 with TRBJ2-3, with TRBD2 matching over 13 bases. V dropped 6 bases and J dropped 1; count of bases not matched to a gene: 13. Germline CDR1 and CDR2: MDHEN and SYDVKM. This CDR3 region has 19 residues. The CDR3, as DNA: TGTGCCAGCAGGCCGGGACTAGCGGGATCCCTTCTTCGCACAGATACGCAGTATTTT. Translation gives CASRPGLAGSLLRTDTQYF.

V and J are TRBV29-1 and TRBJ1-4, with D possibly matching TRBD1 (6 bases). The CDR3 runs to 15 residues. Germline-derived CDR1 and CDR2 are SQVTM and ANQGSEA. The V end lost 0 bases, the J end lost 7 bases, and 15 bases lay between the germline ends. In DNA form, the CDR3 reads TGCAGCGTTGAAGATCAGGCAGGGGCTAGTGAAAAACTGTTTTTT. It codes for CSVEDQAGASEKLFF.

The V call is TRBV10-1, the J call TRBJ2-3; 9 bases fit TRBD1. J gave up 0 bases and V 4 bases, and 20 bases lay outside the gene matches. Germline assignment: CDR1 WNHNN and CDR2 SYGVQD (reference sequence). The CDR3 consists of 21 residues. The CDR3 sequence: CASSGDREELAAGLSTDTQYF. CDR3 in DNA: TGCGCCAGCAGTGGGGACAGGGAAGAGTTGGCAGCGGGCCTTAGCACAGATACGCAGTATTTT.

The chain combines TRBV5-1 with TRBJ2-1, with 7 bases matching TRBD1. The length of the CDR3 is 14 residues. The V and J ends lost 4 bases and 6 bases, in that order; junction bases with no gene match: 7. Per the germline V gene, CDR1 is SGHRS and CDR2 is YFSETQ. The CDR3 DNA is TGCGCCAGCAGCCCAGGGGGAGAGGCCAATGAGCAGTTCTTC. It translates to CASSPGGEANEQFF.

The genes are TRBV7-3 and TRBJ2-1, with TRBD2 identical over 8 bases. The J segment lost 6 bases and the V segment lost 5 bases, leaving 9 bases of the junction unmatched. Germline V gene lookup returns CDR1 SGHTA and CDR2 FQGTGA. The CDR3 has 15 residues. The CDR3 loop is CASSRHSGRGNEQFF. CDR3 sequence (DNA): TGTGCCAGCAGCCGACACAGCGGGAGAGGCAATGAGCAGTTCTTC.

The chain has TRBV7-2 and TRBJ1-3; 7 bases map to TRBD1. The length of the CDR3 is 17 residues. V was pared by 4 bases and J by 0 bases, with 9 bases of the junction left unmatched. Germline V lookup: CDR1 SGHTA, CDR2 FQGNSA. Here the CDR3 DNA reads TGTGCCAGCAGCTCCTTATTGACAGGGACCTCTGGAAACACCATATATTTT. The encoded protein is CASSSLLTGTSGNTIYF.

The CDR3 bases are TGCGCCAGCCCCAACCAGGGCGGGGAGCTGTTTTTT. It translates to CASPNQGGELFF. The V gene is TRBV5-1, the J gene TRBJ2-2; D might be TRBD1 (5 bases). The CDR3 is 12 residues long. The germline CDR1 and CDR2 sequences are SGHRS and YFSETQ. V lost 7 bases and J lost 7, with 11 bases in between.

The V and J genes are TRBV15 and TRBJ2-3, with 9 positions matching TRBD2. The CDR3 contains 13 residues. The germline V gene has CDR1 LNHNV and CDR2 YYDKDF (reference sequence). The V and J ends lost 9 bases and 4 bases, in that order; junction bases with no gene match: 5. CDR3 region: CATSGRLSDTQYF. CDR3 bases: TGTGCCACAAGCGGGAGGCTCTCAGATACGCAGTATTTT.

The rearrangement joins TRBV28 to TRBJ1-3, with D tentatively TRBD1 (5 bases). Germline loops: CDR1 MDHEN, CDR2 SYDVKM. The V end was cut by 7 bases, the J end by 6 bases, with 19 bases between. This CDR3 region has 15 residues. The CDR3 sequence is CASTLWGEVANTIYF. DNA for the CDR3: TGTGCCAGCACCCTTTGGGGGGAGGTAGCAAACACCATATATTTT.

The chain links TRBV5-1 to TRBJ2-5; D possibly corresponds to TRBD2 (6 bases). Gene TRBJ2-7 matches the end of the DNA better, so the J call may be wrong. CDR3 length equals 11 residues. CDR1 and CDR2 from the germline V gene are SGHRS and YFSETQ. The CDR3 protein is CASTEGREQYF. DNA for the CDR3: TGCGCCAGCACGGAGGGGCGCGAGCAGTACTTC.

The chain carries TRBV14 and TRBJ2-7, with 7 bases identical to TRBD1. With 6 bases clipped from V and 7 bases from J, the junction kept 6 bases outside the gene matches. The CDR3 length is 12 residues. CDR1 and CDR2 from the germline V gene are SGHDN and FVKESK. Here the CDR3 DNA reads TGTGCCAGCAGTCGGGACAGCGGAGAGCAGTACTTC. Residues: CASSRDSGEQYF.

The chain joins TRBV19 to TRBJ2-1; D is unresolved. Germline loops: CDR1 LNHDA, CDR2 SQIVND (reference sequence). V was pared by 5 bases and J by 3 bases, with 5 bases between. CDR3 size: 12 residues. CDR3 nucleotides: TGTGCCAGTAGTGTTCTCTACAATGAGCAGTTCTTC. Protein: CASSVLYNEQFF. Drawing the rest from reference TRBV19 and TRBJ2-1, the complete variable domain is DGGITQSPKYLFRKEGQNVTLSCEQNLNHDAMYWYRQDPGQGLRLIYYSQIVNDFQKGDIAEGYSVSREKKESFPLTVTSAQKNPTAFYLCASSVLYNEQFFGPGTRLTVL.